The 32 T cell receptor beta chains listed next were all sequenced from one sample in a study of T cell clonality in common variable immunodeficiency. The repertoire was sequenced with immunoSEQ multiplex PCR; TCRdb's copy has only in-frame clones and lacks some. The sample contains under 50,000 clones, none of them singletons. What was sequenced was peripheral blood mononuclear cells. These receptors all stem from a person aged 18 to 75 in good health.

This clone has only a few counts. The read halts 3 residues ahead of the CDR3 end, with the missing end drawn from the germline J gene. The rearrangement links TRBV20-1 to TRBJ2-7, with 8 bases lining up with TRBD1. Germline V gene lookup returns CDR1 DFQATT and CDR2 SNEGSKA (reference sequence). The CDR3 runs 13 residues. The trim removed 5 bases at V and 2 bases at J, leaving 5 bases unmatched. CDR3 DNA, as far as it was read: TGCAGTGCTGACAGGGGAAGGCCCTACGAG. It translates to CSADRGRPYE. The CDR3 reads in full as CSADRGRPYEQYF.

This clone was seen repeatedly, ten times or more. Sequencing ends 3 residues short of the CDR3 end; the germline J gene provides the rest. The chain joins TRBV7-9 to TRBJ2-1; TRBD2 matches 9 bases. CDR1 SEHNR and CDR2 FQNEAQ come from the germline V gene (reference sequence). Losses at the gene ends were 5 bases for V and 7 bases for J; bases not matched to a gene: 9. This CDR3 has 15 residues. The CDR3 region is CASSPVTAGGNEQFF. The DNA read from the CDR3 is TGTGCCAGCAGCCCTGTCACAGCGGGGGGTAATGAG.

This clone was recorded at least ten times. The missing CDR3 end, 3 residues past where the read stops, is filled in from the germline J gene. The chain uses TRBV29-1 and TRBJ1-2; D is unresolved. Germline V gives CDR1 SQVTM, CDR2 ANQGSEA. Trimming took 6 bases from V and 7 from J, leaving 24 bases between them. The CDR3 consists of 15 residues. The sequenced CDR3 bases are TGCAGCGTCGTTCGTTTTGGACTCGGGGAACGTGGC. Protein product: CSVVRFGLGERG. The CDR3 reads in full as CSVVRFGLGERGYTF.

This clone showed up many times. The read finishes 3 residues shy of the CDR3 end, and the germline J gene is used to complete it. The chain joins TRBV6-2 or TRBV6-3 to TRBJ2-3, with D tentatively TRBD1 (5 bases). The length of the CDR3 is 12 residues. From germline, CDR1 is MNHEY and CDR2 SVGEGT. Between the trimmed V and J ends, which lost 11 bases and 3 bases, there was a span of 12 bases. CDR3 DNA, as far as it was read: TGTGCCCTGGGGCGCGGTACAGATACG. This sequence encodes CALGRGTDT. In full, the CDR3 reads CALGRGTDTQYF.

This clone was detected many times. The read terminates 3 residues before the CDR3 end, so the remaining end is supplied by the germline J gene. V gene TRBV5-1 combines with J gene TRBJ2-3; tentatively, D is TRBD1 (5 bases). V was cut by 0 bases and J by 3 bases, with 11 bases left in between. The CDR3 runs to 15 residues. Germline V gene sequence: CDR1 SGHRS, CDR2 YFSETQ. CDR3 sequence: CASSLAVRVTDTQYF. CDR3 DNA, as far as it was read: TGCGCCAGCAGCTTGGCCGTCAGGGTTACAGATACG.

This clone was observed many times. With the read ending 3 residues before the CDR3 end, the germline J gene is used to fill in that end. V is TRBV5-1 and J is TRBJ2-3; a weak D match, TRBD1 (5 bases). Germline CDR1 SGHRS, CDR2 YFSETQ. V gave up 0 bases and J gave up 0 bases, with 8 bases separating them. This CDR3 comprises 15 residues. The chain's CDR3 is CASSLDRPSTDTQYF. The sequenced CDR3 bases are TGCGCCAGCAGCTTGGACAGGCCTAGCACAGATACG. The whole variable domain, remainder taken from reference TRBV5-1 and TRBJ2-3, is KAGVTQTPRYLIKTRGQQVTLSCSPISGHRSVSWYQQTPGQGLQFLFEYFSETQRNKGNFPGRFSGRQFSNSRSEMNVSTLELGDSALYLCASSLDRPSTDTQYFGPGTRLTVL.

This clone occurred many times. The CDR3 is cut off 3 residues early in the read; its end comes from the germline J gene. The chain carries TRBV18 and TRBJ2-3; 9 bases map to TRBD2. This CDR3 contains 20 residues. The germline V gene encodes CDR1 KGHSH and CDR2 LQKENI. The J segment lost 1 base and the V segment lost 0 bases, leaving 14 bases of the junction unmatched. CDR3 protein: CASSPPGWRGGSSCTDTQYF. CDR3 DNA (partial): TGTGCCAGCTCACCACCGGGGTGGCGGGGGGGCTCGTCGTGCACAGATACG.

This clone was detected many times. The read comes to an end 3 residues before the CDR3 does, leaving the germline J gene to fill in the end. The chain couples TRBV6-1 to TRBJ2-2, with D possibly matching TRBD2 (5 bases). Germline V gene sequence: CDR1 MNHNS, CDR2 SASEGT. CDR3 length: 12 residues. The covered CDR3 bases are TGTGCCAGCAGTGAAACAACGGGGAAG. Translation gives CASSETTGK. The entire CDR3 protein is CASSETTGKLFF.

In its sample, this clone was seen many times. The read ends 3 residues before the CDR3 terminus; that terminus is restored from the germline J gene. V and J are TRBV6-4 and TRBJ2-2, with D unclear. Per the germline V gene, CDR1 is MRHNA and CDR2 is SNTAGT. V dropped 2 bases and J dropped 7 bases, with 5 bases sitting between them. CDR3 length equals 12 residues. The CDR3: CASSDGHGELFF. The sequenced CDR3 bases are TGTGCCAGCAGTGACGGCCACGGGGAG.

This clone was found many times. The read falls 3 residues short of the CDR3 end, and the missing part is taken from the germline J gene. This chain uses TRBV2 with TRBJ2-5; 7 nucleotides agree with TRBD2. The CDR3 consists of 14 residues. With V trimmed by 6 bases and J by 5 bases, 9 bases remained unmatched. The V gene's germline CDR1 is SNHLY and CDR2 FYNNEI. The CDR3 loop reads CASSGGTRAETQYF. The DNA read from the CDR3 is TGTGCCAGCAGCGGGGGGACTCGGGCGGAGACC. The entire variable domain, with the rest obtained from reference TRBV2 and TRBJ2-5, is as follows: EPEVTQTPSHQVTQMGQEVILRCVPISNHLYFYWYRQILGQKVEFLVSFYNNEISEKSEIFDDQFSVERPDGSNFTLKIRSTKLEDSAMYFCASSGGTRAETQYFGPGTRLLVL.

Worth noting for this clone: The missing CDR3 end, 3 residues past where the read stops, is filled in from the germline J gene. The chain has TRBV6-2 or TRBV6-3 and TRBJ2-7; TRBD2 agrees at 7 bases. The CDR3 runs 15 residues. Unmatched junction bases numbered 11, after V lost 7 bases and J lost 2 bases. Germline assignment: CDR1 MNHEY and CDR2 SVGEGT. The sequenced CDR3 bases are TGTGCCAGCACCACGGAGCGGGACGGAGCCTACGAG. Translated, it gives CASTTERDGAYE. The complete CDR3 sequence is CASTTERDGAYEQYF.

This clone was seen repeatedly, ten times or more. The read ends 3 residues shy of where the CDR3 ends; the end is completed using the germline J gene. J is TRBJ2-2 and V is TRBV20-1; tentatively, D is TRBD1 (6 bases). The CDR3 is 12 residues long. Germline lookup yields CDR1 DFQATT and CDR2 SNEGSKA (reference sequence). This CDR3 is CSADKGGEKLFF. The sequenced CDR3 bases are TGCAGTGCGGACAAAGGGGGTGAAAAG.

This clone has at least ten counts. The read gets to within 3 residues of the CDR3 end, and the germline J gene fills in the rest. The V and J genes are TRBV5-1 and TRBJ1-2; TRBD1 aligns across 7 bases. CDR3 size: 13 residues. Germline values: CDR1 SGHRS, CDR2 YFSETQ. The CDR3 loop reads CASSFTGVLGYTF. The DNA read from the CDR3 is TGCGCCAGCAGCTTTACAGGGGTACTAGGC.

This clone has ten or more counts. CDR3 region: CASSPFAAPRASYGYTF. The sequenced CDR3 bases are TGTGCCAGCTCACCATTCGCGGCACCCCGCGCTAGCTATGGC. The V and J genes are TRBV18 and TRBJ1-2, with unresolved D. The read ends 3 residues early relative to the CDR3; the germline J gene fills the gap. The germline CDR1 and CDR2 sequences are KGHSH and LQKENI. Trimming pared 2 bases from V and 4 bases from J, leaving 20 bases between. This CDR3 has 17 residues.

Note on this clone: The CDR3 end falls 3 residues outside the read, so it is completed with the germline J gene. This chain links TRBV7-9 with TRBJ2-7; maybe TRBD2 (6 bases). In germline, CDR1 is SEHNR, CDR2 FQNEAQ (reference sequence). V was trimmed by 5 bases and J by 5 bases, leaving 19 bases between them. The CDR3 consists of 15 residues. The sequenced part of the CDR3 DNA is TGTGCCAGCAGCCGCGGGGCGGGGAGAATGGACGAG. Translated: CASSRGAGRMDE. The whole CDR3 sequence reads CASSRGAGRMDEQYF.

This clone was counted ten times or more. The read comes to an end 3 residues before the CDR3 does, leaving the germline J gene to fill in the end. The chain combines TRBV6-2 or TRBV6-3 with TRBJ2-3; TRBD2 agrees at 7 bases. CDR3 length: 16 residues. Germline V lookup: CDR1 MNHEY, CDR2 SVGEGT. J lost 3 bases, V lost 2 bases, and 8 bases had no gene match. Incomplete CDR3 DNA: TGTGCCAGCAGTTACCGGCGACTAGCCCGGACAGATACG. Its protein product is CASSYRRLARTDT. The full CDR3 is CASSYRRLARTDTQYF.

In its sample, this clone was seen many times. The read comes to an end 3 residues before the CDR3 does, leaving the germline J gene to fill in the end. The gene calls are TRBV10-1 and TRBJ2-3; a possible D gene is TRBD1 (5 bases). Between the trimmed V and J ends, which lost 6 bases and 4 bases, there was a span of 14 bases. Germline V gene lookup returns CDR1 WNHNN and CDR2 SYGVQD (reference sequence). CDR3 length: 14 residues. Incomplete CDR3 DNA: TGCGCCAGCAGGGCTTCGCAGGGCGCAGATACG. This sequence encodes CASRASQGADT. The whole CDR3 region reads CASRASQGADTQYF.

There are a few counts of this clone. The CDR3 end falls 3 residues outside the read, so it is completed with the germline J gene. V and J are TRBV23-1 and TRBJ1-2; D is possibly TRBD1 (5 bases). TRBV23-1 is an ORF, and what it does is uncertain. The CDR3 extends over 15 amino acids. The CDR3 protein is CASSRGVAGYYDYTF. Incomplete CDR3 DNA: TGCGCCAGCAGTCGAGGGGTAGCGGGGTACTACGAC.

This clone was seen ten or more times. With the read ending 3 residues before the CDR3 end, the germline J gene is used to fill in that end. The chain links TRBV13 to TRBJ2-5, with unresolved D. Deletions cut 0 bases from V and 1 base from J, with 6 bases between. The germline CDR1 and CDR2 sequences are PRHDT and FYEKMQ (reference sequence). There are 14 residues in the CDR3. The sequenced CDR3 bases are TGTGCCAGCAGCTTAGGTATAGCCCAAGAGACC. The encoded protein is CASSLGIAQET. The whole CDR3 is CASSLGIAQETQYF.

At least ten counts were recorded for this clone. The read terminates 3 residues before the CDR3 end, so the remaining end is supplied by the germline J gene. The V call is TRBV29-1, the J call TRBJ2-7, with unresolved D. The ends were cut back, 2 bases at V and 0 bases at J, with 8 bases in the middle. Germline values: CDR1 SQVTM, CDR2 ANQGSEA. The CDR3 loop spans 13 amino acids. The covered CDR3 bases are TGCAGCGTTGAACAGGCAAGCTCCTACGAG. This sequence encodes CSVEQASSYE. The CDR3 as a whole reads CSVEQASSYEQYF.

This clone was picked up many times. The read falls 3 residues short of the CDR3 end, and the missing part is taken from the germline J gene. This chain connects TRBV19 to TRBJ1-2; no firm D call. The V end was cut by 0 bases, the J end by 7 bases, with 12 bases between. Germline assignment: CDR1 LNHDA and CDR2 SQIVND (reference sequence). This CDR3 has 14 residues. Incomplete CDR3 DNA: TGTGCCAGTAGTATAGATAGAGGGCTCCGTGGC. It encodes CASSIDRGLRG. Given in full, the CDR3 is CASSIDRGLRGYTF.

This clone has a count of ten or more. With the read ending 3 residues before the CDR3 end, the germline J gene is used to fill in that end. V gene TRBV13 combines with J gene TRBJ2-2, with 9 bases lining up with TRBD1. Germline-derived CDR1 and CDR2 are PRHDT and FYEKMQ (reference sequence). This CDR3 has 16 residues. With 4 bases clipped from V and 0 bases from J, the junction kept 3 bases outside the gene matches. The CDR3 spells CASSSRQGANTGELFF. CDR3 bases read: TGTGCCAGCAGCTCAAGACAGGGGGCGAACACCGGGGAG.

This clone was observed at least ten times. The junction departs from the called germline gene at one end, perhaps through a read error. From the germline J gene comes the end of the CDR3, since the read stops 3 residues before it. J is TRBJ2-3 and V is TRBV4-2; weak D call: TRBD2 (7 bases). Germline V gene data show CDR1 as LGHNA and CDR2 as YNFKEQ. The CDR3 contains 14 residues. The CDR3 reads CASSQEGGPDTQYF. The sequenced part of the CDR3 DNA is TGCGCCAGCAGCCAAGAGGGGGGGCCAGATACG.

This clone was detected ten times or more. Sequencing ends 3 residues short of the CDR3 end; the germline J gene provides the rest. The chain couples TRBV4-1 to TRBJ1-4; TRBD1 matches 7 bases. V trimming: 3 bases; J trimming: 7 bases; junction bases outside the gene matches: 5. Germline assignment: CDR1 MGHRA and CDR2 YSYEKL. The CDR3 has 14 amino acids. The CDR3 spells CASSHETGIEKLFF. CDR3 DNA, as far as it was read: TGCGCCAGCAGCCACGAGACAGGGATTGAAAAA.

This clone has a count of ten or more. The sequence runs out 3 residues before the end of the CDR3; the remainder is reconstructed from the germline J gene. V usage is TRBV4-2 and J usage is TRBJ1-3; D possibly corresponds to TRBD1 (6 bases). From germline, CDR1 is LGHNA and CDR2 YNFKEQ. The V end lost 0 bases, the J end lost 4 bases, and 10 bases lay between the germline ends. The CDR3 runs 15 residues. This CDR3 is CASSQEGGSGNTIYF. The CDR3 DNA, read in part, is TGTGCCAGCAGCCAAGAAGGGGGTTCCGGAAACACC.

This clone was detected many times. The CDR3 region is CASSSGTGVSYEQYF. The part of the CDR3 DNA that was read is TGTGCCAGCAGTTCCGGGACAGGGGTCTCCTACGAG. This chain links TRBV2 with TRBJ2-7; 10 nucleotides agree with TRBD1. The read is 3 residues too short to cover the CDR3 end, so that end is filled in from the germline J gene. V dropped 5 bases and J dropped 0; count of bases not matched to a gene: 4. Germline V gene lookup returns CDR1 SNHLY and CDR2 FYNNEI. The CDR3 loop spans 15 amino acids. The full variable domain, rest sourced from reference TRBV2 and TRBJ2-7, is EPEVTQTPSHQVTQMGQEVILRCVPISNHLYFYWYRQILGQKVEFLVSFYNNEISEKSEIFDDQFSVERPDGSNFTLKIRSTKLEDSAMYFCASSSGTGVSYEQYFGPGTRLTVT.

This clone was counted ten times or more. The CDR3 goes on 3 residues after the read ends, and that part is filled in from the germline J gene. The chain carries TRBV12-5 and TRBJ2-7, with a tentative D call TRBD2 (5 bases). The germline V and J ends were trimmed by 7 bases and 3 bases, with 13 bases remaining between them. Germline V gene sequence: CDR1 LGHNT, CDR2 FRNRAP. The CDR3 loop spans 13 amino acids. CDR3 protein: CASATRDVYEQYF. The covered CDR3 bases are TGTGCTAGTGCAACTAGGGATGTCTACGAG.

The table lists this clone with many counts. The read stops 3 residues short of the end of the CDR3; the missing end is completed from the germline J gene. The rearrangement joins TRBV20-1 to TRBJ1-6, with D hard to call. In germline, CDR1 is DFQATT, CDR2 SNEGSKA (reference sequence). CDR3 length: 13 residues. V was shortened by 0 bases and J by 6 bases, with 6 bases between the two germline ends. CDR3 DNA, as far as it was read: TGCAGTGCTAGAGATCAGGTTAATTCACCC. Translating gives CSARDQVNSP. The whole CDR3 protein is CSARDQVNSPLHF.

This clone was seen a handful of times. The CDR3 is cut off 3 residues early in the read; its end comes from the germline J gene. The chain recombines TRBV7-2 with TRBJ1-2; 10 bases agree with TRBD1. The CDR3 is 15 amino acids. Germline V lookup: CDR1 SGHTA, CDR2 FQGNSA. The covered CDR3 bases are TGTGCCAGCAGCCCAAAGACAGGGGGCGAGGAGACA. Translating it yields CASSPKTGGEET. The CDR3 reads in full as CASSPKTGGEETYTF.

The sample holds many counts of this clone. The read ends 3 residues early relative to the CDR3; the germline J gene fills the gap. The chain links TRBV11-2 to TRBJ2-5; D is undetermined. The V and J ends lost 7 bases and 5 bases respectively, with 17 bases between them. This CDR3 has 14 amino acids. Germline loops: CDR1 SGHAT, CDR2 FQNNGV. CDR3 DNA (partial): TGTGCCAGCACCCCCTCCGCAAAGGGTGAGACC. Protein product: CASTPSAKGET. In full, the CDR3 reads CASTPSAKGETQYF.

This clone was recorded a few times. The CDR3 end is not reached by the read, which stops 3 residues before it; the germline J gene fills it in. The chain has TRBV5-1 and TRBJ1-2, with D perhaps matching TRBD1 (5 bases). Germline lookup yields CDR1 SGHRS and CDR2 YFSETQ. This CDR3 has 14 residues. The part of the CDR3 DNA that was read is TGCGCCAGCAGGCGGGGGATAAGTACTTACGGC. It encodes CASRRGISTYG. The whole CDR3 protein is CASRRGISTYGYTF.

This clone was recorded at least ten times. The CDR3 is cut off 3 residues early in the read; its end comes from the germline J gene. This chain joins TRBV6-1 and TRBJ1-3; TRBD1 matches at 11 bases. The CDR3 contains 15 residues. CDR1 and CDR2 from the germline V gene are MNHNS and SASEGT. V trimming: 3 bases; J trimming: 4 bases; junction bases outside the gene matches: 2. The CDR3 protein is CASSDRDRGGNTIYF. The sequenced CDR3 bases are TGTGCCAGCAGTGATAGGGACAGGGGGGGAAACACC.